This T cell receptor (beta chain) derives from a study of blood T cell repertoires in COVID-19 (TCRdb year 2020). A note on the overall study: Samples covering the acute and convalescent phases of COVID-19 were provided by collaborators in the United States, Italy and Spain. The repertoires were made available in a free public database intended to serve as a resource for research on the immune response to SARS-CoV-2. Where available, HLA class I and class II types were obtained from metadata supplied by the sample provider rather than from assay-based typing. Samples came from the ongoing ImmuneRACE study (first 160 participants) plus 1,254 subjects from 6 global collaborators. A de-identified subject ID, COVID-19 status, age in years and sex were almost always included in the sample metadata. The material from the prospective study consisted of cDNA or gDNA derived from T cells, B-cell-depleted T cells, or PBMCs. The dataset comprised deeply sampled blood TCRbeta repertoires from subjects exposed to, actively infected with, or recovered from COVID-19. Broader findings and caveats from the paper: The quantity of clinical and demographic metadata differed by source and by participant and was supplied without curation.

Of note for this clone: This clone's antigen is unknown. Base qualities are not at hand, and no much larger clone is one base apart.

The collaborating institutions used their own protocols to collect whole blood in K2EDTA tubes. For TCRbeta analysis, collaborators shipped samples in one of three forms: frozen whole blood, isolated PBMCs, or DNA extracted from either of those sample types. The cysteine opens and the phenylalanine closes a CDR3 of 14 amino acids. The only DNA kept is the CDR3, 42 bases in frame from the first base. V lost 1 base and J lost 5 bases, and the count of bases not matched to a germline gene is 2. The germline V gene gives CDR1 as LGHNA and CDR2 as YNFKEQ. The immunoSEQ Assay, a bias-controlled multiplex PCR, was used to amplify TCRbeta CDR3 regions from genomic DNA. The authors processed their data as follows. Nucleated cell counts per sample were estimated from amplification of reference gene primers within the assay. To quantify the absolute abundance of each unique TCRbeta CDR3 rearrangement, sequence reads were collapsed and filtered. Productive Simpson clonality was computed per sample as the square root of Simpson's diversity index over productive rearrangements. TCRdb limited this immuneACCESS table to in-frame rearrangements with V and J called. A share of clones is missing; checked studies link under half to unresolved V genes, and the rest is unexplained. For V, J and clone size, that table is used; D and trimming come from the DNA. The sample data list roughly 59,000 clones, and approximately 79% of these were observed just once. The ten largest clonotypes hold around 10% of the sample.

The sequence was collected from a human donor in a cohort sampled during active COVID-19. Sequencing input: peripheral blood. The V and J genes are TRBV4-2 and TRBJ2-1; 7 nucleotides in the junction match TRBD1. The CDR3 sequence is CASSQGGTDNEQFF. The DNA sequence follows: TGTGCCAGCAGCCAAGGGGGGACAGACAATGAGCAGTTCTTC.